The 26 T cell receptor beta chains listed next were all sequenced from one sample in a study of cytomegalovirus exposure and HLA in healthy donors. The protocol was immunoSEQ multiplex PCR, while the TCRdb copy is restricted to in-frame clones and leaves out a portion. The data hold some 240,000 clones, with 83% observed a single time. Sequencing input: PBMCs. The source of these receptors is a young woman in good health and CMV-seronegative.

The chain is built from TRBV27 and TRBJ1-1; D is possibly TRBD1 (5 bases). Trimming took 1 base from V and 8 from J, leaving 14 bases between them. The germline V gene encodes CDR1 MNHEY and CDR2 SMNVEV (reference sequence). The CDR3 extends over 14 amino acids. CDR3 in amino acids: CASSLYQGGSEAFF. CDR3 DNA sequence: TGTGCCAGCAGTTTATACCAGGGCGGGTCGGAAGCTTTCTTT.

The chain combines TRBV30 with TRBJ2-1, with TRBD2 matching over 10 bases. From germline, CDR1 is GTSNPN and CDR2 SVGIG (reference sequence). The CDR3 consists of 16 residues. Trimming at V came to 1 base and at J to 0 bases, leaving 3 bases not matched to a gene. DNA of the CDR3: TGTGCCTGGAGTGGGGTAGCGGGGGGCTCCTACAATGAGCAGTTCTTC. This sequence encodes CAWSGVAGGSYNEQFF. Drawing the rest from reference TRBV30 and TRBJ2-1, the complete variable domain is SQTIHQWPATLVQPVGSPLSLECTVEGTSNPNLYWYRQAAGRGLQLLFYSVGIGQISSEVPQNLSASRPQDRQFILSSKKLLLSDSGFYLCAWSGVAGGSYNEQFFGPGTRLTVL.

The V and J genes are TRBV9 and TRBJ1-2, with TRBD1 as a possible D gene (6 bases). The germline V gene encodes CDR1 SGDLS and CDR2 YYNGEE. CDR3 size: 13 residues. Trimming stripped 4 bases from V and 4 bases from J, with 11 bases between. The CDR3: CASSHRDRYGYTF. DNA for the CDR3: TGTGCCAGCAGCCACAGGGATCGCTATGGCTACACCTTC. The complete variable domain, with remaining parts taken from reference TRBV9 and TRBJ1-2, reads DSGVTQTPKHLITATGQRVTLRCSPRSGDLSVYWYQQSLDQGLQFLIQYYNGEERAKGNILERFSAQQFPDLHSELNLSSLELGDSALYFCASSHRDRYGYTFGSGTRLTVV.

The chain links TRBV7-6 to TRBJ1-1; D gene uncertain. V was clipped by 5 bases and J by 3 bases, with 4 bases between them. Germline V gene lookup returns CDR1 SGHVS and CDR2 FNYEAQ. The length of the CDR3 is 11 residues. CDR3 DNA sequence: TGTGCCAGCAGCCCGGACACTGAAGCTTTCTTT. Its protein product is CASSPDTEAFF.

The chain is built from TRBV27 and TRBJ2-2; TRBD2 matches 8 bases. From germline, CDR1 is MNHEY and CDR2 SMNVEV (reference sequence). The CDR3 is 15 amino acids. After removal of 7 bases from V and 4 bases from J, the junction contained 8 bases not matched to a gene. This CDR3 reads CASTEVAGPTGELFF. The DNA for the CDR3 is TGTGCCAGCACCGAGGTAGCGGGACCCACCGGGGAGCTGTTTTTT.

CDR3 loop: CSVHREMNTEAFF. CDR3 nucleotides: TGCAGCGTACACAGGGAAATGAACACTGAAGCTTTCTTT. This chain connects TRBV29-1 to TRBJ1-1; D is possibly TRBD1 (6 bases). Germline-derived CDR1 and CDR2 are SQVTM and ANQGSEA. The CDR3 has 13 residues. V lost 6 bases, J lost 0 bases, and 11 bases lay in between.

J is TRBJ1-2 and V is TRBV4-2; D remains unclear. Germline CDR1 is LGHNA and CDR2 is YNFKEQ. The ends were cut back, 3 bases at V and 2 bases at J, with 10 bases in the middle. The length of the CDR3 is 14 residues. The CDR3 here is CASSQATENYGYTF. In DNA, the CDR3 is TGTGCCAGCAGCCAGGCCACAGAAAACTATGGCTACACCTTC.

The rearrangement uses TRBV11-2 and TRBJ1-1; a possible D gene is TRBD1 (6 bases). This CDR3 is built from 16 residues. In germline, CDR1 is SGHAT, CDR2 FQNNGV. Trimming left V 2 bases short and J 4 bases short, with 17 bases between. The CDR3 DNA reads TGTGCCAGCAGCTTAAGCCCAACAGGGATTGGCACTGAAGCTTTCTTT. This gives the protein CASSLSPTGIGTEAFF.

The chain is built from TRBV29-1 and TRBJ1-4; D is possibly TRBD1 (5 bases). V dropped 0 bases and J dropped 15 bases, with 17 bases sitting between them. The CDR3 is 13 residues long. The V gene's germline CDR1 is SQVTM and CDR2 ANQGSEA. CDR3 sequence reads: CSVEDGSVGVVFF. The CDR3 DNA follows: TGCAGCGTTGAAGATGGGTCGGTAGGGGTAGTGTTTTTT.

This chain links TRBV15 with TRBJ2-5; D gene uncertain. The CDR3 spans 13 residues. Germline lookup yields CDR1 LNHNV and CDR2 YYDKDF (reference sequence). Trimming removed 1 base from V and 5 bases from J, with 8 bases in between. CDR3 DNA sequence: TGTGCCACCAGCAGAGCCCGAAGGGAGACCCAGTACTTC. Amino acids: CATSRARRETQYF.

The chain recombines TRBV5-1 with TRBJ1-1, with TRBD1 matching over 7 bases. This CDR3 contains 15 residues. V trimming: 4 bases; J trimming: 0 bases; junction bases outside the gene matches: 6. CDR1 and CDR2 (germline): SGHRS, YFSETQ. The CDR3 nucleotides read TGCGCCAGCAGCCGAGGGGACAGCATGAACACTGAAGCTTTCTTT. It yields the protein CASSRGDSMNTEAFF.

This CDR3 reads CASSSPRDRGSYEQYF. The CDR3, as DNA: TGTGCCAGCAGTTCCCCCCGGGACAGAGGTTCCTACGAGCAGTACTTC. The V call is TRBV6-5, the J call TRBJ2-7; 7 bases agree with TRBD1. V lost 4 bases to trimming and J lost 1 base; unmatched junction nucleotides: 10. The CDR3 extends over 16 amino acids. Germline assignment: CDR1 MNHEY and CDR2 SVGAGI.

The chain combines TRBV25-1 with TRBJ2-7, with D possibly being TRBD1 (5 bases). The CDR3 runs 14 residues. Germline V gives CDR1 MGHDK, CDR2 SYGVNS. Trimming took 4 bases from V and 4 from J, leaving 14 bases between them. The CDR3: CASSVGTGAYEQYF. The CDR3 nucleotides are TGTGCCAGCAGTGTAGGTACAGGAGCGTACGAGCAGTACTTC.

The J gene is TRBJ1-3, the V gene TRBV30; D gene unclear. Germline assignment: CDR1 GTSNPN and CDR2 SVGIG (reference sequence). This CDR3 spans 13 amino acids. The V end lost 0 bases, the J end lost 2 bases, and 5 bases lay between the germline ends. CDR3 loop: CAWSVSPGNTIYF. DNA for the CDR3: TGTGCCTGGAGTGTAAGCCCTGGAAACACCATATATTTT.

The rearrangement links TRBV5-1 to TRBJ2-5, with D hard to call. CDR1 and CDR2 from the germline V gene are SGHRS and YFSETQ. The CDR3 contains 14 residues. V was pared by 2 bases and J by 3 bases, with 11 bases between. CDR3 DNA: TGCGCCAGCAGCTTCGGTCGGAACAAAGAGACCCAGTACTTC. This translates into CASSFGRNKETQYF. Based on the CDR3 plus reference TRBV5-1 and TRBJ2-5, the full variable domain is KAGVTQTPRYLIKTRGQQVTLSCSPISGHRSVSWYQQTPGQGLQFLFEYFSETQRNKGNFPGRFSGRQFSNSRSEMNVSTLELGDSALYLCASSFGRNKETQYFGPGTRLLVL.

The gene calls are TRBV6-1 and TRBJ2-1; 7 bases are shared with TRBD2. This CDR3 is 14 amino acids long. With 6 bases clipped from V and 3 bases from J, the junction kept 5 bases outside the gene matches. The germline V gene has CDR1 MNHNS and CDR2 SASEGT. CDR3 loop: CASRGGSNYNEQFF. The CDR3 bases are TGTGCCAGCAGGGGGGGGAGCAACTACAATGAGCAGTTCTTC.

This rearrangement joins TRBV30 to TRBJ2-7; no reliable D call. The CDR3 covers 14 residues. The V gene lost 1 base and the J gene lost 6 bases, with 16 bases spanning the gap. The germline V gene has CDR1 GTSNPN and CDR2 SVGIG (reference sequence). CDR3 region: CAWSGSETWGEQYF. The CDR3 DNA follows: TGTGCCTGGAGTGGGAGCGAAACCTGGGGCGAGCAGTACTTC.

The CDR3 is CSVEDPGREGRGTEAFF. CDR3 in DNA: TGCAGCGTTGAAGATCCCGGACGGGAGGGCCGGGGGACTGAAGCTTTCTTT. The rearrangement links TRBV29-1 to TRBJ1-1, with D possibly TRBD1 on 5 matching bases. This CDR3 is 17 amino acids long. Germline values: CDR1 SQVTM, CDR2 ANQGSEA. The V end lost 0 bases, the J end lost 5 bases, and 22 bases lay between the germline ends.

The J gene is TRBJ1-5, the V gene TRBV10-3; D gene unclear. The germline V and J ends were trimmed by 3 bases and 7 bases, with 7 bases remaining between them. The CDR3 has 12 amino acids. Germline CDR1 ENHRY, CDR2 SYGVKD. CDR3 DNA sequence: TGTGCCATCAGTGACACAGTCCAGCCCCAGCATTTT. Its protein is CAISDTVQPQHF.

The V call is TRBV25-1, the J call TRBJ1-2; D gene unclear. The CDR3 extends over 14 amino acids. V dropped 3 bases and J dropped 4 bases, with 12 bases sitting between them. Germline V gene sequence: CDR1 MGHDK, CDR2 SYGVNS. The CDR3 loop is CASSDMTGSYGYTF. In nucleotides, the CDR3 is TGTGCCAGCAGTGATATGACGGGCTCCTATGGCTACACCTTC.

This CDR3 reads CASSYWGAGQDNEQFF. The CDR3 DNA reads as TGTGCCAGCAGTTATTGGGGGGCCGGTCAGGACAATGAGCAGTTCTTC. V usage is TRBV6-5 and J usage is TRBJ2-1; the D call may be TRBD1 or TRBD2 (6 bases each). The V gene lost 3 bases and the J gene lost 5 bases, with 17 bases spanning the gap. The length of the CDR3 is 16 residues. CDR1 and CDR2 (germline): MNHEY, SVGAGI.

Written as DNA, the CDR3 is TGTGCCAGTTCCCCAGGGGGCTCTGGGGCCAACGTCCTGACTTTC. This codes for CASSPGGSGANVLTF. V gene TRBV6-1 combines with J gene TRBJ2-6, with 7 bases matching TRBD1. Germline-derived CDR1 and CDR2 are MNHNS and SASEGT. J was trimmed by 0 bases and V by 9 bases; bases with no gene match: 5. This CDR3 has 15 residues.

This clone showed up just a few times. This chain connects TRBV28 to TRBJ1-5; D not certain. Trimming took 7 bases from V and 4 from J, leaving 14 bases between them. The CDR3 is made up of 14 amino acids. CDR1 is MDHEN and CDR2 is SYDVKM in the germline V gene. The CDR3 DNA reads TGTGCCAGCAAGTTGGCTACTCCTAATCAGCCCCAGCATTTT. Amino acid sequence: CASKLATPNQPQHF. Full variable domain (remainder filled in from reference TRBV28 and TRBJ1-5): DVKVTQSSRYLVKRTGEKVFLECVQDMDHENMFWYRQDPGLGLRLIYFSYDVKMKEKGDIPEGYSVSREKKERFSLILESASTNQTSMYLCASKLATPNQPQHFGDGTRLSIL.

V usage is TRBV7-2 and J usage is TRBJ2-1; 11 nucleotides line up with TRBD2. CDR1 and CDR2 (germline): SGHTA, FQGNSA. This CDR3 is 15 amino acids long. V was pared by 3 bases and J by 4 bases, with 2 bases of the junction left unmatched. CDR3 coding DNA: TGTGCCAGCAGCTTGGGACTAGCGGCTTACAATGAGCAGTTCTTC. It codes for CASSLGLAAYNEQFF.

The V gene is TRBV6-1, the J gene TRBJ2-1; TRBD2 matches at 9 bases. The CDR3 contains 19 residues. With 1 base clipped from V and 2 bases from J, the junction kept 12 bases outside the gene matches. Germline V gives CDR1 MNHNS, CDR2 SASEGT. The CDR3 protein is CASSEGFDLLAGTYNEQFF. The CDR3 bases are TGTGCCAGCAGTGAAGGTTTCGACCTCCTAGCGGGAACCTACAATGAGCAGTTCTTC.

This clone occurred a few times. The chain combines TRBV7-6 with TRBJ1-5, with TRBD1 identical over 7 bases. The trim removed 5 bases at V and 1 base at J, leaving 5 bases unmatched. The CDR3 is made up of 15 amino acids. Germline lookup yields CDR1 SGHVS and CDR2 FNYEAQ. The CDR3 bases are TGTGCCAGCAGCCCCGCAGGGGGGAGCAATCAGCCCCAGCATTTT. It specifies CASSPAGGSNQPQHF.